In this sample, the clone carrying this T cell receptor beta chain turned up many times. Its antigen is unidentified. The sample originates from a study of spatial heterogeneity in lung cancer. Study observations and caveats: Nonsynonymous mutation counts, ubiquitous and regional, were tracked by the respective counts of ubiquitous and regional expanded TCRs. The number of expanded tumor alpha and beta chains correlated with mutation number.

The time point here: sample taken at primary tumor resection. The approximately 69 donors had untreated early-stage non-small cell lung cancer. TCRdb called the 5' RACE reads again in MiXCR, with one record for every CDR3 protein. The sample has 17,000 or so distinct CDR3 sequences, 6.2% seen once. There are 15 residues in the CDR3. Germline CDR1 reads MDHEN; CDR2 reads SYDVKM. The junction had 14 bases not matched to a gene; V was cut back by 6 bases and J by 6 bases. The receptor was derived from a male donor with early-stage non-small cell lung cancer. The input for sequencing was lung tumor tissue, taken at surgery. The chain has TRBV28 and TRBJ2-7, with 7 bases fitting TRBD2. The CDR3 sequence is CASRVGTTPAGEQYF. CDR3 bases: TGTGCCAGCAGAGTTGGGACTACCCCCGCGGGCGAGCAGTACTTC.